The clone carrying this T cell receptor (beta chain) appeared a few times. Its antigen remains unknown. Genomic DNA was employed as the template in profiling TCR beta VDJ and CDR3. TCRdb recomputed calls from the reads with MiXCR, one row per CDR3 protein. The sample yields about 470,000 distinct CDR3 sequences, approximately 32% seen once. The CDR3 consists of 14 residues. The V and J ends lost 2 bases and 8 bases, in that order; junction bases with no gene match: 4. Germline V CDR1 and CDR2: KGHSH, LQKENI. The sample is drawn from a study of CD8+CD57+ T cells in acquired aplastic anemia. Turning to the study itself: Average DNA yield from sorted CD4+ and CD8+ cells was around 3.2 ug. Study findings and constraints: About 29 CD8+ CDR3 sequences occurred in both the patients and the controls.

Only patients with CD8+CD57+ cell expansion on flow cytometry were chosen for sequencing. Among the patients, all had severe acquired aplastic anemia. There was no therapy given to any patient before the blood sampling took place. This sequence joins TRBV18 and TRBJ1-3, with TRBD1 matching 9 bases. Material: sorted CD4+, CD8+, or CD8+CD57+ T cells (not recorded which) from PBMCs. The receptor's source is a human donor with aplastic anemia. CDR3 protein: CASSPMGQGDTIYF. The CDR3 DNA follows: TGTGCCAGCTCACCAATGGGACAGGGTGACACCATATATTTT.